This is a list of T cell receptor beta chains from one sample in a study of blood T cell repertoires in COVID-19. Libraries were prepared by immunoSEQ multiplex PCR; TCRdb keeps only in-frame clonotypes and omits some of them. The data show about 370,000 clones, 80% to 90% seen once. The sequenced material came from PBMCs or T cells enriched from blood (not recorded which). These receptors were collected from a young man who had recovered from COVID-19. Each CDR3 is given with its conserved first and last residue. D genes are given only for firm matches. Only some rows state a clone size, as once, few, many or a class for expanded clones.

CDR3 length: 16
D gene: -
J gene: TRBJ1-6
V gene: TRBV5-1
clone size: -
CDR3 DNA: TGCGCCAGCAGCTTGTTGGGGGCAGGGAATAATTCACCCCTCCACTTT
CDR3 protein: CASSLLGAGNNSPLHF

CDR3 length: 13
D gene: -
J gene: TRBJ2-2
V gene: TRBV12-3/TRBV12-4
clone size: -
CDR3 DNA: TGTGCCAGCAGTTCGGACATCACCGGGGAGCTGTTTTTT
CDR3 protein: CASSSDITGELFF

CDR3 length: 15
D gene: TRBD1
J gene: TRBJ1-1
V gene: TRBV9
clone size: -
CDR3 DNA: TGTGCCAGCAGCGGGGGACAGAGGAAGAACACTGAAGCTTTCTTT
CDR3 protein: CASSGGQRKNTEAFF

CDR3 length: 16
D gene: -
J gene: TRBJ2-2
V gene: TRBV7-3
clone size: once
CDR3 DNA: TGTGCCAGCAGCCCCCGGTGGAGCCCGAACACCGGGGAGCTGTTTTTT
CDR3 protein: CASSPRWSPNTGELFF

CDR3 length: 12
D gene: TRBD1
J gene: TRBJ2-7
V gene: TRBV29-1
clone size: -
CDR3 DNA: TGCAGCGTTCGGACAGGGACCTACGAGCAGTACTTC
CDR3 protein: CSVRTGTYEQYF

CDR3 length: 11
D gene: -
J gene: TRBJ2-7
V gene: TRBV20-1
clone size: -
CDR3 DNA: TGCAGTGCCATAACTAGGATCGAGCAGTACTTC
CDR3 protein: CSAITRIEQYF

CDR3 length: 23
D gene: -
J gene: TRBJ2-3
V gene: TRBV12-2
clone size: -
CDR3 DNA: TGTGCAAGTCGCTTAGCGCGGTTCGGGCTAGCGGGAGGGCCGCTTTTTTTAGCAGATACGCAGTATTTT
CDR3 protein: CASRLARFGLAGGPLFLADTQYF

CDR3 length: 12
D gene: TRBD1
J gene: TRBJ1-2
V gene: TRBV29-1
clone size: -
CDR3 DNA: TGCAGCGTCACAGGGGCAGAGGGTGGCTACACCTTC
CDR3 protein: CSVTGAEGGYTF

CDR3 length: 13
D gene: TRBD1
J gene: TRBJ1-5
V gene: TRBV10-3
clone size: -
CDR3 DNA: TGTGCCACCTCCGGACAGGGAAATCAGCCCCAGCATTTT
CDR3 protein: CATSGQGNQPQHF

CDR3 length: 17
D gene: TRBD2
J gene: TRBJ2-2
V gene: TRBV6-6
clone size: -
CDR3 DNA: TGTGCCAGCAGTCCTGGACTAGCGGGGGGGCCTGGCGGGGAGCTGTTTTTT
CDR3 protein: CASSPGLAGGPGGELFF

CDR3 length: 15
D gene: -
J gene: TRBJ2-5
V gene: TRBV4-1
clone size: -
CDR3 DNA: TGCGCCAGCAGCCCCAGGGTAGCCCAACAAGAGACCCAGTACTTC
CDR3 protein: CASSPRVAQQETQYF

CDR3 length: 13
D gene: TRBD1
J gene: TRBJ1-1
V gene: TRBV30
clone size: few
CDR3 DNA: TGTGCCTGGAGTCGCGGGACAGGGTCTTCGGCTTTCTTT
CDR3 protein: CAWSRGTGSSAFF

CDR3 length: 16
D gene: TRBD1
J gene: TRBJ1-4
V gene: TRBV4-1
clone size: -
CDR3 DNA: TGCGCCAGCAGCATTCAGCCGGGACAGGGAGACGAAAAACTGTTTTTT
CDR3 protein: CASSIQPGQGDEKLFF

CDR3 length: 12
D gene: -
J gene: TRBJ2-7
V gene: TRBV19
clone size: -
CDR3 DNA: TGTGCCAGTAGTATTATGGGAGACGAGCAGTACTTC
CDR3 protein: CASSIMGDEQYF

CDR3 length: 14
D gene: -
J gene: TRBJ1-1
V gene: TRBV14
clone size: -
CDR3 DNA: TGTGCCAGCAGCCAAGGCTTGGGCAGGGGAGCAGCTTTCTTT
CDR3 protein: CASSQGLGRGAAFF

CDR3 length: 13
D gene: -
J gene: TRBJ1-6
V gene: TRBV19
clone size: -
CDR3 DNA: TGTGCCAGTACCACACAGGCACCGGTGGCCCTCCACTTT
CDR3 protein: CASTTQAPVALHF